Below are 8 T cell receptor beta chains sequenced from a single sample in a study of monozygotic twins with inflammatory bowel disease. TCRdb processed the 5' RACE reads again and assigns one entry to each CDR3 protein, with no DNA. The sample yields about 300,000 distinct CDR3 sequences, of which the top ten take up 5.6%. Material for sequencing was blood. These receptors were taken from a human donor with ulcerative colitis or Crohn's disease, or a healthy co-twin of an affected twin (not recorded which).

The gene calls are TRBV28 and TRBJ1-2. This CDR3 is built from 12 residues. CDR1 and CDR2 from the germline V gene are MDHEN and SYDVKM. CDR3 in amino acids: CASRAVNYGYTF.

The chain couples TRBV10-2 to TRBJ1-5; the D gene TCRdb calls, TRBD1, cannot be checked with no DNA. Germline CDR1 and CDR2: WSHSY and SAAADI. This CDR3 is built from 14 residues. CDR3 sequence reads: CASSPGSGGQPQHF.

V gene TRBV19 combines with J gene TRBJ1-5; TCRdb indicates TRBD1, and absent DNA this call remains unverified. Germline CDR1 LNHDA, CDR2 SQIVND (reference sequence). The CDR3 is 13 residues long. The CDR3 spells CASSISREQPQHF.

The chain recombines TRBV7-9 with TRBJ1-1; TCRdb outputs TRBD1, but without DNA this stays unchecked. Looked up from germline, CDR1 is SEHNR and CDR2 is FQNEAQ (reference sequence). CDR3 length equals 15 residues. The CDR3 reads CASSMTGTDNTEAFF.

V usage is TRBV10-3 and J usage is TRBJ2-1; lacking DNA, the TRBD2 call made by TCRdb goes unchecked. The CDR3 sequence is 15 residues long. Germline CDR1 reads ENHRY; CDR2 reads SYGVKD. The CDR3 is CAIRKGVAGGSEQFF.

The CDR3 region is CASSPGGLATNEQFF. The chain has TRBV11-3 and TRBJ2-1; the D gene TCRdb calls, TRBD2, cannot be checked with no DNA. Looked up from germline, CDR1 is SGHNT and CDR2 is YENEEA. The CDR3 totals 15 residues.

The chain recombines TRBV25-1 with TRBJ2-7; the TCRdb D gene call, TRBD1, has no DNA to confirm it. Germline values: CDR1 MGHDK, CDR2 SYGVNS. This CDR3 has 13 residues. The CDR3 loop reads CASSTGAPYEQYF.

The gene calls are TRBV12-3 or TRBV12-4 and TRBJ2-7; absent DNA, TCRdb's TRBD1 call cannot be checked. CDR3 size: 12 residues. The chain's CDR3 is CASSKGTKEQYF.